A single sample is the source of the 31 T cell receptor beta chains below, sequenced in a study of T-cell memory formation after mild COVID-19. TCRdb analysed the 5' RACE reads with MiXCR anew, one entry per CDR3 protein. The table includes roughly 190,000 distinct CDR3 sequences, 27% detected once. What was sequenced was PBMCs or a T cell subset sorted from them (not recorded which). These receptors came from an adult woman who had mild COVID-19 (a few samples of this study predate the infection). Cell type and time point are not known.

This clonotype has a handful of counts. This chain uses TRBV5-1 with TRBJ2-1; the D gene is possibly TRBD2 (5 bases). This CDR3 has 14 residues. Trimming took 0 bases from V and 6 from J, leaving 10 bases between them. From germline, CDR1 is SGHRS and CDR2 YFSETQ. The CDR3 bases are TGCGCCAGCAGCTTGGCGGAGGTAACCAATGAGCAGTTCTTC. Protein product: CASSLAEVTNEQFF.

J is TRBJ2-3 and V is TRBV29-1; D gene ambiguous. Germline values: CDR1 SQVTM, CDR2 ANQGSEA. V lost 1 base and J lost 5, with 7 bases in between. This CDR3 region has 12 residues. The CDR3 DNA reads as TGCAGCGTTGAAGCGGGCCGAGATACGCAGTATTTT. This sequence encodes CSVEAGRDTQYF.

This chain uses TRBV12-3 or TRBV12-4 with TRBJ2-7, with 7 bases aligning to TRBD2. The DNA end is more similar to TRBJ2-5, so the J call may be wrong. The CDR3 length is 14 residues. CDR3 residues: CASAETMGGETQYF. DNA of the CDR3: TGTGCCAGCGCTGAGACTATGGGGGGGGAGACCCAGTACTTC.

This clonotype showed up just a few times. The rearrangement uses TRBV9 and TRBJ2-1; weak D call: TRBD1 (6 bases). CDR3 length: 16 amino acids. Deletions cut 4 bases from V and 0 bases from J, with 14 bases between. Germline V gives CDR1 SGDLS, CDR2 YYNGEE. CDR3 in amino acids: CASSFPVDSSYNEQFF. In DNA form, the CDR3 reads TGTGCCAGCAGCTTCCCGGTGGACAGCTCCTACAATGAGCAGTTCTTC.

V usage is TRBV3-1 and J usage is TRBJ1-5, with 7 bases lining up with TRBD1. V shed 3 bases, J shed 10 bases, and the junction held 6 bases outside the gene matches. Germline V gene lookup returns CDR1 LGHDT and CDR2 YNNKEL (reference sequence). This CDR3 comprises 13 residues. In DNA form, the CDR3 reads TGTGCCAGCAGCCAGAGCCGGGACAGTCCCCAGCATTTT. It encodes CASSQSRDSPQHF.

The table lists this clonotype with a few counts. The chain's CDR3 is CASSLSGGAPHEQYF. Written as DNA, the CDR3 is TGCGCCAGCAGCCTTAGCGGGGGGGCCCCCCACGAGCAGTACTTC. The J gene is TRBJ2-7, the V gene TRBV5-1; 11 bases fit TRBD2. V shed 4 bases, J shed 5 bases, and the junction held 8 bases outside the gene matches. Germline lookup yields CDR1 SGHRS and CDR2 YFSETQ. The CDR3 sequence is 15 residues long. Combining the CDR3 with reference TRBV5-1 and TRBJ2-7 gives the whole variable domain KAGVTQTPRYLIKTRGQQVTLSCSPISGHRSVSWYQQTPGQGLQFLFEYFSETQRNKGNFPGRFSGRQFSNSRSEMNVSTLELGDSALYLCASSLSGGAPHEQYFGPGTRLTVT.

This clonotype was observed many times. The chain couples TRBV14 to TRBJ2-1; no definite D call. The CDR3 loop spans 12 amino acids. V was cut by 4 bases and J by 4 bases, with 5 bases left in between. The V gene's germline CDR1 is SGHDN and CDR2 FVKESK. The DNA for the CDR3 is TGTGCCAGCAGCCTGGTTTACAATGAGCAGTTCTTC. Its translation: CASSLVYNEQFF. The full variable domain, rest sourced from reference TRBV14 and TRBJ2-1, is EAGVTQFPSHSVIEKGQTVTLRCDPISGHDNLYWYRRVMGKEIKFLLHFVKESKQDESGMPNNRFLAERTGGTYSTLKVQPAELEDSGVYFCASSLVYNEQFFGPGTRLTVL.

The chain recombines TRBV5-1 with TRBJ1-1; 7 bases fit TRBD1. Germline assignment: CDR1 SGHRS and CDR2 YFSETQ. The CDR3 covers 14 residues. V was clipped by 7 bases and J by 0 bases; unmatched bases: 6. The CDR3 nucleotides are TGCGCCAGCGGATCGACAGGGATGAACACTGAAGCTTTCTTT. Translating it yields CASGSTGMNTEAFF.

This clonotype was seen a handful of times. The V and J genes are TRBV7-9 and TRBJ1-1; D may be TRBD1 (5 bases). Trimming removed 6 bases at V and 3 bases at J, with 17 bases between. This CDR3 is built from 15 residues. CDR1 and CDR2 from the germline V gene are SEHNR and FQNEAQ (reference sequence). CDR3 region: CASSTTGLVDTEAFF. The CDR3 nucleotides are TGTGCCAGCAGTACGACGGGACTTGTGGACACTGAAGCTTTCTTT.

This clonotype appeared a few times. V gene TRBV7-2 combines with J gene TRBJ2-2; D might be TRBD2 (5 bases). The V end was cut by 6 bases, the J end by 4 bases, with 9 bases between. The CDR3 is 13 amino acids. Germline V lookup: CDR1 SGHTA, CDR2 FQGNSA. The CDR3 region is CASRPGITGELFF. In nucleotides, the CDR3 is TGTGCCAGCAGGCCCGGGATCACCGGGGAGCTGTTTTTT.

This clonotype was observed a few times. The chain carries TRBV7-2 and TRBJ2-5; 8 nucleotides line up with TRBD1. CDR3 size: 14 residues. Germline CDR1 SGHTA, CDR2 FQGNSA. V shed 6 bases, J shed 5 bases, and the junction held 8 bases outside the gene matches. The CDR3 DNA is TGTGCCAGCAGTTTTAGATGGGACAGGGAGACCCAGTACTTC. Translated: CASSFRWDRETQYF. Looking up the rest from reference TRBV7-2 and TRBJ2-5 gives the full variable domain: GAGVSQSPSNKVTEKGKDVELRCDPISGHTALYWYRQSLGQGLEFLIYFQGNSAPDKSGLPSDRFSAERTGGSVSTLTIQRTQQEDSAVYLCASSFRWDRETQYFGPGTRLLVL.

The CDR3 bases are TGTGCCAGCAGCAGTGGACAGGTGTTCTACGAGCAGTACTTC. Protein sequence: CASSSGQVFYEQYF. The rearrangement links TRBV11-1 to TRBJ2-7, with 7 bases fitting TRBD1. CDR1 SGHAT and CDR2 FQDESV come from the germline V gene (reference sequence). The CDR3 sequence is 14 residues long. Trimming at V came to 5 bases and at J to 3 bases, leaving 7 bases not matched to a gene.

This clonotype was counted only a few times. This sequence joins TRBV7-9 and TRBJ2-1, with TRBD1 matching over 7 bases. This CDR3 region has 15 residues. Germline V lookup: CDR1 SEHNR, CDR2 FQNEAQ (reference sequence). V lost 1 base, J lost 5 bases, and 5 bases stayed unmatched. The CDR3 sequence is CASSLGRGNHNEQFF. The CDR3 bases are TGTGCCAGCAGCTTAGGCAGGGGGAACCACAATGAGCAGTTCTTC. Filled out from reference TRBV7-9 and TRBJ2-1, the complete variable domain reads DTGVSQNPRHKITKRGQNVTFRCDPISEHNRLYWYRQTLGQGPEFLTYFQNEAQLEKSRLLSDRFSAERPKGSFSTLEIQRTEQGDSAMYLCASSLGRGNHNEQFFGPGTRLTVL.

This clonotype has at least ten counts. The chain combines TRBV7-2 with TRBJ2-7; 8 positions agree with TRBD2. CDR3 length: 15 amino acids. V was clipped by 5 bases and J by 5 bases; unmatched bases: 11. CDR1 is SGHTA, CDR2 FQGNSA, per germline. CDR3 amino acids: CASSISGISAHEQYF. CDR3 bases: TGTGCCAGCAGCATTAGCGGGATCTCGGCCCACGAGCAGTACTTC.

This sequence joins TRBV7-9 and TRBJ1-3; the D is unclear. V was trimmed by 4 bases and J by 4 bases, leaving 5 bases between them. Germline V gives CDR1 SEHNR, CDR2 FQNEAQ (reference sequence). CDR3 length equals 12 residues. CDR3 sequence: CASSSQGNTIYF. For the CDR3, the DNA is TGTGCCAGCAGCTCACAGGGAAACACCATATATTTT.

This clonotype showed up just a few times. The V call is TRBV4-1, the J call TRBJ2-3; 11 bases align to TRBD2. Germline CDR1 is MGHRA and CDR2 is YSYEKL. The CDR3 length is 20 residues. V lost 2 bases and J lost 2; bases outside the gene matches: 15. The CDR3 region is CASSQPPLFASGGPTDTQYF. The CDR3 region has the DNA TGCGCCAGCAGCCAACCCCCTCTTTTCGCTAGCGGGGGGCCCACAGATACGCAGTATTTT.

This clonotype was recorded a few times. The rearrangement links TRBV7-9 to TRBJ1-2, with unresolved D. V lost 8 bases and J lost 4, with 5 bases in between. Germline V gene lookup returns CDR1 SEHNR and CDR2 FQNEAQ (reference sequence). This CDR3 region has 10 residues. DNA for the CDR3: TGTGCCAGCTTTCTCTATGGCTACACCTTC. This translates into CASFLYGYTF.

The rearrangement links TRBV5-4 to TRBJ2-1; 7 bases map to TRBD1. This CDR3 is built from 15 residues. Per germline, CDR1 SGHNT and CDR2 YYREEE (reference sequence). Losses at the gene ends were 5 bases for V and 6 bases for J; bases not matched to a gene: 11. The CDR3 sequence: CASSPDRPTFNEQFF. CDR3 nucleotide sequence: TGTGCCAGCAGTCCGGACAGGCCGACCTTCAATGAGCAGTTCTTC.

The CDR3 coding sequence is TGCGCCAGCAGCCAGGCGGACAGGGTACCCTACGAGCAGTACTTC. This translates into CASSQADRVPYEQYF. J is TRBJ2-7 and V is TRBV4-1; 8 positions agree with TRBD1. The V gene end was trimmed by 3 bases and the J gene end by 2 bases; junction bases not matched to a gene: 6. Looked up from germline, CDR1 is MGHRA and CDR2 is YSYEKL. This CDR3 region has 15 residues.

The gene calls are TRBV4-2 and TRBJ2-7; D is uncertain. The CDR3 contains 16 residues. Germline V gives CDR1 LGHNA, CDR2 YNFKEQ. Trimming cost V 0 bases and J 2 bases, with 14 bases left between them. The CDR3 is CASSQDFGSGPYEQYF. For the CDR3, the DNA is TGTGCCAGCAGCCAAGATTTTGGTTCAGGCCCCTACGAGCAGTACTTC.

CDR3 coding DNA: TGCAGTGCTGGAGGGTACCAAAGCACAGATACGCAGTATTTT. Protein: CSAGGYQSTDTQYF. The gene calls are TRBV20-1 and TRBJ2-3; perhaps TRBD2 as D (6 bases). CDR3 length: 14 residues. V was trimmed by 5 bases and J by 0 bases, leaving 12 bases between them. Germline V CDR1 and CDR2: DFQATT, SNEGSKA (reference sequence).

This chain joins TRBV20-1 and TRBJ2-1; D is perhaps TRBD2 (6 bases). The ends were cut back, 1 base at V and 6 bases at J, with 13 bases in the middle. The germline gives CDR1 DFQATT, CDR2 SNEGSKA (reference sequence). The length of the CDR3 is 14 residues. CDR3 DNA sequence: TGCAGTGCTAGAGCCCCGACTAGTATCAATGAGCAGTTCTTC. Protein: CSARAPTSINEQFF.

This clonotype was picked up a small number of times. V usage is TRBV4-1 and J usage is TRBJ1-5; weak D call: TRBD1 (5 bases). The CDR3 spans 18 residues. Germline CDR1 is MGHRA and CDR2 is YSYEKL. V was clipped by 2 bases and J by 2 bases, with 19 bases between them. Here the CDR3 reads CASSQFPWGVGRNQPQHF. The CDR3 region has the DNA TGCGCCAGCAGCCAATTCCCGTGGGGGGTCGGACGCAATCAGCCCCAGCATTTT.

The sample holds many counts of this clonotype. This chain's CDR3 is CASSPGQGADTQYF. The CDR3 DNA reads TGTGCCAGCAGCCCAGGACAGGGGGCAGATACGCAGTATTTT. The chain combines TRBV7-9 with TRBJ2-3; the match to TRBD1 covers 10 bases. CDR3 length equals 14 residues. Germline V gives CDR1 SEHNR, CDR2 FQNEAQ (reference sequence). The V gene end was trimmed by 5 bases and the J gene end by 4 bases; junction bases not matched to a gene: 3. Combining the CDR3 with reference TRBV7-9 and TRBJ2-3 gives the whole variable domain DTGVSQNPRHKITKRGQNVTFRCDPISEHNRLYWYRQTLGQGPEFLTYFQNEAQLEKSRLLSDRFSAERPKGSFSTLEIQRTEQGDSAMYLCASSPGQGADTQYFGPGTRLTVL.

The sample holds a few counts of this clonotype. The chain couples TRBV20-1 to TRBJ1-4, with 7 bases identical to TRBD1. V lost 1 base and J lost 5; bases outside the gene matches: 7. The length of the CDR3 is 15 residues. Germline loops: CDR1 DFQATT, CDR2 SNEGSKA (reference sequence). CDR3 nucleotide sequence: TGCAGTGCTAGAGCCCCCGACAGGGCGAATGAAAAACTGTTTTTT. It is translated as CSARAPDRANEKLFF.

The chain joins TRBV10-3 to TRBJ1-1, with TRBD1 identical over 7 bases. CDR3 size: 13 residues. CDR1 and CDR2 (germline): ENHRY, SYGVKD. V lost 6 bases to trimming and J lost 8 bases; unmatched junction nucleotides: 9. The CDR3 DNA reads TGTGCCATCAGCCCGACAGGGATTGCGGAAGCTTTCTTT. Its translation: CAISPTGIAEAFF.

This chain joins TRBV19 and TRBJ1-1; 9 bases map to TRBD1. The CDR3 contains 14 residues. CDR1 is LNHDA and CDR2 is SQIVND in the germline V gene (reference sequence). With 5 bases clipped from V and 8 bases from J, the junction kept 9 bases outside the gene matches. CDR3 sequence reads: CASSVLATGGEAFF. The CDR3 DNA is TGTGCCAGTAGTGTTTTGGCTACAGGGGGCGAAGCTTTCTTT.

This clonotype has only a few counts. The chain uses TRBV5-1 and TRBJ2-2; D tentatively fits TRBD1 or TRBD2 (5 bases each). The length of the CDR3 is 16 residues. Germline V CDR1 and CDR2: SGHRS, YFSETQ. The ends were cut back, 3 bases at V and 0 bases at J, with 12 bases in the middle. CDR3 DNA sequence: TGCGCCAGCAGCTCTACCGGGACGCCGAACACCGGGGAGCTGTTTTTT. Encoded protein: CASSSTGTPNTGELFF.

CDR3 DNA sequence: TGTGCCAGCAGCCCTGGTGGGAGGCGGGCGTACAATGAGCAGTTCTTC. Its translation is CASSPGGRRAYNEQFF. The V and J genes are TRBV7-9 and TRBJ2-1, with a possible D match to TRBD2 (6 bases). V was trimmed by 5 bases and J by 4 bases, leaving 18 bases between them. This CDR3 is 16 amino acids long. Germline CDR1 reads SEHNR; CDR2 reads FQNEAQ (reference sequence).

CDR3 sequence: CASNNRDNQPQHF. CDR3 sequence (DNA): TGTGCCAGTAATAACAGGGACAATCAGCCCCAGCATTTT. V usage is TRBV19 and J usage is TRBJ1-5, with D perhaps TRBD1 (6 bases). This CDR3 contains 13 residues. V lost 7 bases to trimming and J lost 3 bases, with 10 bases between them. Germline V CDR1 and CDR2: LNHDA, SQIVND (reference sequence).

This clonotype has just a few counts. The V and J genes are TRBV7-8 and TRBJ2-2; 12 bases match TRBD2. The ends lost 7 bases at V and 3 bases at J; junction bases unmatched: 15. The CDR3 length is 19 residues. Looked up from germline, CDR1 is SGHVS and CDR2 is FQNEAQ. Written as DNA, the CDR3 is TGTGCCAGCAACCCTAGGACTAGCGGGAATCCAATGGACACCGGGGAGCTGTTTTTT. This translates into CASNPRTSGNPMDTGELFF. Looking up the rest from reference TRBV7-8 and TRBJ2-2 gives the full variable domain: GAGVSQSPRYKVAKRGQDVALRCDPISGHVSLFWYQQALGQGPEFLTYFQNEAQLDKSGLPSDRFFAERPEGSVSTLKIQRTQQEDSAVYLCASNPRTSGNPMDTGELFFGEGSRLTVL.